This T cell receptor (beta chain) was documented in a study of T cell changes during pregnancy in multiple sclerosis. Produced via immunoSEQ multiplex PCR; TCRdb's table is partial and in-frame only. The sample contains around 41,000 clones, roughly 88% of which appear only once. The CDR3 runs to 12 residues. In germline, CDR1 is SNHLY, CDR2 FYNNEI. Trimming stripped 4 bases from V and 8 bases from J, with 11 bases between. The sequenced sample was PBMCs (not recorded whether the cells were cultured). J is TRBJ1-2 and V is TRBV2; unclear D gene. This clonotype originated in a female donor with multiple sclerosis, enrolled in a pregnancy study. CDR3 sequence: CASSGEERGYTF. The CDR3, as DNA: TGTGCCAGCAGTGGTGAGGAACGCGGCTACACCTTC.